The entry below gives a single T cell receptor beta chain sequence along with its context. A second PCR, run for about 6 to 12 cycles, used a sample-barcoded 5' primer plus a J-beta primer mix. Every sample returned 2.5 million or more CDR3-containing paired-end reads. TCRdb itself ran the 5' RACE reads through MiXCR, one entry per CDR3 protein. The data contain 1.5 million to 2 million distinct CDR3 sequences, about 50% of them seen just once; the ten biggest clones take up over 2%. The sample comes from a study of blood T cells in healthy people across ages. This clonotype was obtained from a middle-aged woman in good health. Sequenced input: blood.

CDR3 protein: CSARDKAWGVAFF. In DNA, the CDR3 is TGCAGTGCTAGAGATAAAGCTTGGGGGGTAGCTTTCTTT. The chain carries TRBV20-1 and TRBJ1-1; weak D call: TRBD1 (5 bases). The V and J ends lost 0 bases and 10 bases respectively, with 15 bases between them. The CDR3 totals 13 residues. Germline CDR1 DFQATT, CDR2 SNEGSKA (reference sequence).